Listed below are T cell receptor beta chains from one sample, sequenced in a study of blood T cells in healthy people across ages. TCRdb recomputed calls from the 5' RACE reads with MiXCR, one row per CDR3 protein. Among some 1.4 million distinct CDR3 sequences, approximately 42% were seen once, and the ten largest hold 6.5% to 10%. The specimen was blood. Receptor source: a woman aged 18-29 years in good health. CDR3s include the opening cysteine and the closing phenylalanine or tryptophan. D genes are given only for firm matches. For some rows the clone size is stated as once, few or many, or as a class when expanded; others skip it.

size	V	J	D	CDR3	DNA
.	TRBV20-1	TRBJ2-1	TRBD2	CSASWTSRDYEQFF	TGCAGTGCTAGTTGGACTAGCAGGGACTATGAGCAGTTCTTC
many	TRBV7-2	TRBJ1-2	TRBD1	CASSLGPGGYGYTF	TGTGCCAGCAGCTTAGGCCCAGGGGGCTATGGCTACACCTTC
.	TRBV12-5	TRBJ2-5	.	CASGLVNFGQETQYF	TGTGCTAGTGGTTTGGTAAATTTTGGGCAAGAGACCCAGTACTTC
few	TRBV11-2	TRBJ2-3	TRBD2	CASSLEASAGGSDTQYF	TGTGCCAGCAGCTTAGAAGCCTCAGCGGGAGGCTCAGATACGCAGTATTTT
.	TRBV4-1	TRBJ2-7	.	CASSQPSSVQLYEQYF	TGCGCCAGCAGCCAGCCTTCTAGCGTCCAACTCTACGAGCAGTACTTC
few	TRBV28	TRBJ2-7	TRBD1	CAIRPTGPYEQYF	TGTGCCATCAGACCGACAGGGCCCTACGAGCAGTACTTC
.	TRBV20-1	TRBJ1-1	.	CSAYESGNPEAFF	TGCAGTGCATACGAATCGGGGAATCCTGAAGCTTTCTTT
.	TRBV10-3	TRBJ2-7	TRBD1	CATGQGEYEQYF	TGTGCCACCGGACAGGGGGAATACGAGCAGTACTTC
.	TRBV27	TRBJ1-5	.	CASSPGQYLNSSQPQHF	TGTGCCAGCAGTCCAGGACAGTACCTGAACAGCAGTCAGCCCCAGCATTTT
.	TRBV7-3	TRBJ2-6	.	CASSPRLPLWGSGANVLTF	TGTGCCAGCAGCCCAAGGCTGCCCCTGTGGGGCTCTGGGGCCAACGTCCTGACTTTC
medium-sized	TRBV20-1	TRBJ1-6	TRBD1	CSARERGQIFNSPLHF	TGCAGTGCTAGAGAGAGGGGACAGATCTTTAATTCACCCCTCCACTTT
.	TRBV27	TRBJ2-1	TRBD2	CARGDGLAYNEQFF	TGTGCCAGGGGGGATGGACTAGCCTACAATGAGCAGTTCTTC
many	TRBV3-1	TRBJ2-7	TRBD2	CASSHGRERDEQYF	TGTGCCAGCAGCCATGGGCGGGAGCGCGACGAGCAGTACTTC
.	TRBV28	TRBJ2-7	TRBD1	CASSASKVRDRVSYEQYF	TGTGCCAGCAGTGCCTCTAAAGTGAGGGACAGGGTCTCCTACGAGCAGTACTTC
.	TRBV12-3/TRBV12-4	TRBJ2-4	TRBD2	CASRPGSGGNIQYF	TGTGCCAGCCGCCCGGGTAGCGGGGGAAACATTCAGTACTTC
.	TRBV6-5	TRBJ2-7	.	CASSRVRADEEQYF	TGTGCCAGCAGCCGGGTCCGCGCGGATGAGGAGCAGTACTTC
.	TRBV5-1	TRBJ2-3	.	CASSLIGPRSTDTQYF	TGCGCCAGCAGCTTGATTGGCCCGCGATCCACAGATACGCAGTATTTT
few	TRBV7-9	TRBJ2-1	TRBD2	CASSSPWRGDHNEQFF	TGTGCCAGCAGCTCCCCTTGGCGGGGGGATCACAATGAGCAGTTCTTC
.	TRBV18	TRBJ2-7	.	CASSPEQTFYEQYF	TGTGCCAGCTCACCAGAACAGACGTTCTACGAGCAGTACTTC
.	TRBV9	TRBJ1-1	.	CASSVQTGSGTEAFF	TGTGCCAGCAGCGTTCAAACAGGGAGCGGCACTGAAGCTTTCTTT
few	TRBV6-5	TRBJ2-1	.	CASTQRGYNEQFF	TGTGCCAGCACCCAGAGAGGGTACAATGAGCAGTTCTTC
.	TRBV5-1	TRBJ2-3	.	CASSPPRGQDTQYF	TGCGCCAGCAGCCCCCCTCGGGGCCAGGATACGCAGTATTTT
.	TRBV27	TRBJ1-5	.	CASSPAGGRQPQHF	TGTGCCAGCAGCCCTGCGGGGGGCCGTCAGCCCCAGCATTTT
few	TRBV27	TRBJ2-7	.	CASSLSAKQGIVHEQYF	TGTGCCAGCAGTTTATCGGCAAAACAGGGAATTGTCCACGAGCAGTACTTC
.	TRBV9	TRBJ2-1	.	CASSEGPMNEQFF	TGTGCCAGCAGCGAAGGTCCCATGAATGAGCAGTTCTTC
.	TRBV24-1	TRBJ1-2	.	CATSDLTYGYTF	TGTGCCACCAGTGATTTAACTTATGGCTACACCTTC
once	TRBV20-1	TRBJ1-1	TRBD1	CSARGGGGTEAFF	TGCAGTGCTAGAGGAGGGGGCGGCACTGAAGCTTTCTTT
few	TRBV4-1	TRBJ2-3	.	CASSQSGFSDTQYF	TGCGCCAGCAGCCAGTCCGGTTTCTCAGATACGCAGTATTTT
.	TRBV15	TRBJ2-1	.	CATSKNNPDEQFF	TGTGCCACCAGCAAAAACAATCCCGATGAGCAGTTCTTC
once	TRBV20-1	TRBJ2-1	.	CSAPWGTNYNEQFF	TGCAGTGCTCCGTGGGGGACAAACTACAATGAGCAGTTCTTC
few	TRBV10-3	TRBJ1-2	TRBD1	CAISEIDRGGYTF	TGTGCCATCAGTGAGATAGACAGGGGCGGCTACACCTTC
.	TRBV29-1	TRBJ2-7	.	CSVPFRLLNNEQYF	TGCAGCGTGCCCTTTCGCCTCCTTAACAATGAGCAGTACTTC
.	TRBV10-3	TRBJ2-5	TRBD1	CAIRRGPGEETQYF	TGTGCCATCAGAAGGGGGCCAGGAGAGGAGACCCAGTACTTC
.	TRBV5-1	TRBJ2-1	TRBD1	CATSPGQGYNEQFF	TGCGCCACCTCTCCGGGACAGGGCTACAATGAGCAGTTCTTC
few	TRBV6-5	TRBJ2-5	.	CASSYSAQQETQYF	TGTGCCAGCAGTTACTCGGCCCAGCAAGAGACCCAGTACTTC
.	TRBV20-1	TRBJ2-1	TRBD2	CSAYTGGTYNEQFF	TGCAGTGCTTATACGGGGGGTACCTACAATGAGCAGTTCTTC
.	TRBV29-1	TRBJ2-7	TRBD1	CSVPGTRQGDDEQYF	TGCAGCGTGCCCGGGACGAGACAGGGGGACGACGAGCAGTACTTC